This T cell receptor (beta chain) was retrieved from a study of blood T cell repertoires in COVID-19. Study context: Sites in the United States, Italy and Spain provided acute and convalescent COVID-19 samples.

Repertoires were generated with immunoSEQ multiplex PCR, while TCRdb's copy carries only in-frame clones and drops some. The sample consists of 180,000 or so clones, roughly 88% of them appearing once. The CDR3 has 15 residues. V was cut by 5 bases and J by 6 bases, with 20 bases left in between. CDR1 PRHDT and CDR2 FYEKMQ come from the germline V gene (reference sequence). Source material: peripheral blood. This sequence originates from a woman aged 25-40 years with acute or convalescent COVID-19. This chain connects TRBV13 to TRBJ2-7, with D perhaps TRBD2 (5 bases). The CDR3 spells CASSLRVVAKLEQYF. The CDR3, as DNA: TGTGCCAGCAGCCTAAGGGTGGTAGCGAAGCTCGAGCAGTACTTC.